The 13 T cell receptor beta chains below all came from one sample that was sequenced in a study of blood T cell repertoires in COVID-19 (dated by TCRdb to the early 2020s). The receptor library was made with the immunoSEQ multiplex PCR assay. In TCRdb, the immuneACCESS table is reduced to in-frame sequences with V and J assigned. These tables do not hold every clone; where another copy was compared, an unresolved V gene accounts for under half, and the others remain unexplained. The sample includes some 100,000 clones, with roughly 88% observed a single time. Roughly 8.1% of the sample is taken by the ten largest. Input material: peripheral blood. These receptors were taken from a woman between 65 and 79 years old with acute or convalescent COVID-19.

As concerns this clone: Other DNA sequences within the sample encode an identical CDR3. The chain joins TRBV5-6 to TRBJ2-2; D ambiguous. Per the germline V gene, CDR1 is SGHDT and CDR2 is YYEEEE. The CDR3 is made up of 12 amino acids. Trimming cost V 1 base and J 6 bases, with 4 bases left between them. CDR3 in amino acids: CASSLPAGELFF. The CDR3 DNA sequence: TGTGCCAGCAGCTTGCCCGCCGGGGAGCTGTTTTTT.

On this clone: Other DNA sequences in the sample encode the same CDR3. The chain joins TRBV14 to TRBJ2-1, with 7 bases matching TRBD2. V gave up 1 base and J gave up 4 bases; unmatched junction bases: 7. This CDR3 is built from 16 residues. Germline V lookup: CDR1 SGHDN, CDR2 FVKESK. CDR3 amino acids: CASSQGWAGDYNEQFF. In nucleotides, the CDR3 is TGTGCCAGCAGCCAAGGGTGGGCGGGGGATTACAATGAGCAGTTCTTC.

The V gene is TRBV6-5, the J gene TRBJ1-5, with TRBD1 identical over 9 bases. Germline V gives CDR1 MNHEY, CDR2 SVGAGI. The junction had 5 bases not matched to a gene; V was cut back by 7 bases and J by 4 bases. CDR3 length: 14 amino acids. CDR3 sequence: CASINRGLNQPQHF. The CDR3 DNA reads TGTGCCAGCATCAACAGGGGGCTGAATCAGCCCCAGCATTTT.

A single count supports this clone. The chain carries TRBV28 and TRBJ2-7; 7 bases are shared with TRBD1. This CDR3 is 14 amino acids long. The junction had 8 bases not matched to a gene; V was cut back by 7 bases and J by 2 bases. The germline CDR1 and CDR2 sequences are MDHEN and SYDVKM. CDR3 residues: CASISGQPTYEQYF. The CDR3 DNA sequence: TGTGCCAGCATCTCGGGACAGCCCACCTACGAGCAGTACTTC.

The chain is built from TRBV4-2 and TRBJ1-1; D might be TRBD1 (5 bases). V lost 5 bases and J lost 1, with 14 bases in between. There are 15 residues in the CDR3. Germline V gene sequence: CDR1 LGHNA, CDR2 YNFKEQ. In nucleotides, the CDR3 is TGTGCCAGCAGCTTCCAGACAGTCCCGAACACTGAAGCTTTCTTT. Protein sequence: CASSFQTVPNTEAFF.

The chain recombines TRBV9 with TRBJ1-3; 7 nucleotides line up with TRBD1. CDR1 SGDLS and CDR2 YYNGEE come from the germline V gene. The J segment lost 6 bases and the V segment lost 3 bases, leaving 3 bases of the junction unmatched. The CDR3 has 13 residues. This CDR3 is CASSAGQENTIYF. The DNA for the CDR3 is TGTGCCAGCAGCGCTGGACAGGAAAACACCATATATTTT. Full variable domain (outside the CDR3, taken from reference TRBV9 and TRBJ1-3): DSGVTQTPKHLITATGQRVTLRCSPRSGDLSVYWYQQSLDQGLQFLIQYYNGEERAKGNILERFSAQQFPDLHSELNLSSLELGDSALYFCASSAGQENTIYFGEGSWLTVV.

The chain employs TRBV14 and TRBJ2-6; D remains ambiguous. Per germline, CDR1 SGHDN and CDR2 FVKESK. The CDR3 totals 18 residues. V shed 0 bases and J shed 0 bases, with 12 bases lying between them. This CDR3 is CASSQDRIAYSGANVLTF. Written as DNA, the CDR3 is TGTGCCAGCAGCCAAGATCGGATAGCCTACTCTGGGGCCAACGTCCTGACTTTC. The full variable domain, its missing parts supplied by reference TRBV14 and TRBJ2-6, is EAGVTQFPSHSVIEKGQTVTLRCDPISGHDNLYWYRRVMGKEIKFLLHFVKESKQDESGMPNNRFLAERTGGTYSTLKVQPAELEDSGVYFCASSQDRIAYSGANVLTFGAGSRLTVL.

The genes are TRBV4-1 and TRBJ1-2; 8 bases align to TRBD1. The V segment lost 1 base and the J segment 14 bases; nucleotides outside the gene matches: 6. This CDR3 has 12 residues. CDR1 MGHRA and CDR2 YSYEKL come from the germline V gene. Here the CDR3 reads CASSQGGQGLTF. The CDR3 nucleotides are TGCGCCAGCAGCCAAGGCGGACAGGGTTTAACCTTC.

The chain links TRBV3-1 (or the pseudogene TRBV3-2) to TRBJ1-6, with D perhaps matching TRBD1 (5 bases). CDR1 LGHDT and CDR2 YNNKEL come from the germline V gene (reference sequence). The length of the CDR3 is 14 residues. Between the trimmed V and J ends, which lost 1 base and 8 bases, there was a span of 9 bases. CDR3 residues: CASSQGGSDSPLHF. In DNA form, the CDR3 reads TGTGCCAGCAGCCAAGGGGGCAGCGATTCACCCCTCCACTTT.

The chain uses TRBV19 and TRBJ2-2; 9 bases line up with TRBD2. Germline V gene lookup returns CDR1 LNHDA and CDR2 SQIVND (reference sequence). CDR3 length equals 17 residues. V lost 5 bases, J lost 5 bases, and 12 bases stayed unmatched. The CDR3 sequence is CASSWSSGNGFTGELFF. DNA for the CDR3: TGTGCCAGTAGTTGGTCTAGCGGGAACGGATTTACCGGGGAGCTGTTTTTT.

V is TRBV30 and J is TRBJ1-1; D is ambiguous. The CDR3 sequence is 15 residues long. V was pared by 1 base and J by 3 bases, with 15 bases between. Per germline, CDR1 GTSNPN and CDR2 SVGIG (reference sequence). Here the CDR3 reads CAWSGGPRVDTEAFF. CDR3 in DNA: TGTGCCTGGAGTGGAGGCCCGCGGGTGGACACTGAAGCTTTCTTT.

V and J are TRBV3-1 (or the pseudogene TRBV3-2) and TRBJ2-5; TRBD2 aligns across 12 bases. The junction had 5 bases not matched to a gene; V was cut back by 5 bases and J by 1 base. Germline CDR1 is LGHDT and CDR2 is YNNKEL (reference sequence). CDR3 length equals 16 residues. The CDR3 sequence is CASSTRTSGIQETQYF. The CDR3, as DNA: TGTGCCAGCAGCACTCGGACTAGCGGGATCCAAGAGACCCAGTACTTC.

The table lists this clone with a count of one. The J gene is TRBJ1-2, the V gene TRBV12-3 or TRBV12-4; possibly TRBD1 for D (5 bases). The CDR3 spans 13 residues. V lost 3 bases to trimming and J lost 7 bases, with 12 bases between them. Here the CDR3 reads CASSFVRVGGYTF. CDR3 sequence (DNA): TGTGCCAGCAGTTTCGTCAGGGTAGGTGGCTACACCTTC.